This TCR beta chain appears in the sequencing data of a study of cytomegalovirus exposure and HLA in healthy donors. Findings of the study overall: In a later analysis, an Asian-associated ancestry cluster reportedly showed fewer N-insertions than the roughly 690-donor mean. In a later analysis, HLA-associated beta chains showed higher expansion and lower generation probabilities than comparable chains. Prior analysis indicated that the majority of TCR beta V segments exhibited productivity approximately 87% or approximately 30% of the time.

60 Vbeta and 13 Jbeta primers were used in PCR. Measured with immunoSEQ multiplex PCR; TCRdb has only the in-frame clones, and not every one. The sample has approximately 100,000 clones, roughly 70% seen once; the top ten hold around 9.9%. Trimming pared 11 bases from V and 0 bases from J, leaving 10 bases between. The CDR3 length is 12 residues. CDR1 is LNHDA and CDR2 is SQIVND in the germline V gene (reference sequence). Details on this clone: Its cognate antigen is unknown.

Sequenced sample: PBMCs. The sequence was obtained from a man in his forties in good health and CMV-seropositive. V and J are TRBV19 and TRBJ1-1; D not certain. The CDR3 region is CAAGEVNTEAFF. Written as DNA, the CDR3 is TGTGCCGCGGGAGAAGTGAACACTGAAGCTTTCTTT.